This paragraph covers one T cell receptor beta chain sequence. Assay: immunoSEQ multiplex PCR; the TCRdb copy retains only in-frame clones and omits some. The sample includes 130,000 to 150,000 clones, around 87% of them seen just once. Recovered status in Cohort 3 required two negative PCRs, clearance, or symptom resolution. This record comes from a study of blood T cell repertoires in COVID-19. In the study overall: Sources were T cells, B-cell-depleted T cells, or PBMCs; the material itself was cDNA or gDNA.

This CDR3 comprises 13 residues. Germline V gene sequence: CDR1 SGHNT, CDR2 YENEEA. Deletions cut 0 bases from V and 7 bases from J, with 7 bases between. Source material: PBMCs or T cells enriched from blood (not recorded which). The V gene is TRBV11-3, the J gene TRBJ2-1; D is uncertain. The sequence was collected from a man in his fifties or sixties who had recovered from COVID-19. CDR3 nucleotides: TGTGCCAGCAGCTTAGATCAGGCAAATGAGCAGTTCTTC. Translated: CASSLDQANEQFF.